One sample yielded the 8 T cell receptor beta chains listed below, sequenced in a study of cytotoxic CD8 clonotypes in ibrutinib-treated CLL. Repertoires were generated with immunoSEQ multiplex PCR, while TCRdb's copy carries only in-frame clones and drops some. The sample records some 350,000 clones, 67% being singletons. The input for sequencing was PBMCs, taken after 36 months of ibrutinib treatment. The receptor set was obtained from a human donor with chronic lymphocytic leukemia.

This chain joins TRBV5-6 and TRBJ2-1; D perhaps matches TRBD1 (5 bases). CDR1 is SGHDT, CDR2 YYEEEE, per germline. Trimming pared 5 bases from V and 6 bases from J, leaving 9 bases between. The CDR3 totals 12 residues. CDR3 nucleotide sequence: TGTGCCAGCAGGGGGCTCTCCAATGAGCAGTTCTTC. Protein product: CASRGLSNEQFF.

The V gene is TRBV15, the J gene TRBJ1-2; D is possibly TRBD1 (6 bases). Germline assignment: CDR1 LNHNV and CDR2 YYDKDF (reference sequence). The CDR3 has 15 amino acids. Trimming left V 4 bases short and J 2 bases short, with 14 bases between. DNA of the CDR3: TGTGCCACCAGCAACGGACAGAGTCACAACTATGGCTACACCTTC. It translates to CATSNGQSHNYGYTF.

The chain uses TRBV5-6 and TRBJ2-7; D gene uncertain. The V and J ends lost 1 base and 2 bases respectively, with 10 bases between them. The CDR3 spans 14 residues. Germline V gene data show CDR1 as SGHDT and CDR2 as YYEEEE. CDR3: CASSLSVGAYEQYF. CDR3 DNA sequence: TGTGCCAGCAGCTTGAGCGTTGGAGCCTACGAGCAGTACTTC.

V is TRBV7-8 and J is TRBJ1-6; D uncertain. Trimming left V 3 bases short and J 6 bases short, with 15 bases between. The CDR3 is made up of 16 amino acids. Germline V gene lookup returns CDR1 SGHVS and CDR2 FQNEAQ. CDR3 sequence reads: CASSFFAKSRNSPLHF. Here the CDR3 DNA reads TGTGCCAGCAGCTTCTTTGCCAAGAGCCGTAATTCACCCCTCCACTTT.

The chain carries TRBV19 and TRBJ1-1; D is undetermined. Germline CDR1 is LNHDA and CDR2 is SQIVND (reference sequence). Deletions cut 3 bases from V and 0 bases from J, with 8 bases between. The CDR3 totals 14 residues. CDR3 sequence reads: CASSIRTMNTEAFF. DNA for the CDR3: TGTGCCAGTAGTATTCGGACGATGAACACTGAAGCTTTCTTT. The variable domain in full, completed from reference TRBV19 and TRBJ1-1, reads DGGITQSPKYLFRKEGQNVTLSCEQNLNHDAMYWYRQDPGQGLRLIYYSQIVNDFQKGDIAEGYSVSREKKESFPLTVTSAQKNPTAFYLCASSIRTMNTEAFFGQGTRLTVV.

This clone was seen only a few times. The chain recombines TRBV7-2 with TRBJ2-7, with D possibly TRBD2 on 5 matching bases. This CDR3 has 14 residues. With 1 base removed from V and 6 bases from J, the gap between germline ends came to 13 bases. In germline, CDR1 is SGHTA, CDR2 FQGNSA. CDR3 nucleotides: TGTGCCAGCAGCTTAGGGTACGGGGAGTCCGAGCAGTACTTC. Its protein product is CASSLGYGESEQYF.

The CDR3 sequence: CASSHGGNTEAFF. The CDR3 region has the DNA TGTGCCAGCAGTCACGGGGGAAACACTGAAGCTTTCTTT. This rearrangement joins TRBV6-5 to TRBJ1-1; maybe TRBD1 (5 bases). The germline V gene encodes CDR1 MNHEY and CDR2 SVGAGI. The CDR3 has 13 residues. With 5 bases removed from V and 2 bases from J, the gap between germline ends came to 9 bases.

V and J are TRBV7-2 and TRBJ1-2; 8 bases match TRBD1. V lost 5 bases to trimming and J lost 7 bases; unmatched junction nucleotides: 6. The V gene's germline CDR1 is SGHTA and CDR2 FQGNSA. The CDR3 spans 13 residues. The CDR3 DNA reads TGTGCCAGCAGCGCAGGGGGCCAACTTGGCTACACCTTC. This codes for CASSAGGQLGYTF. Full variable domain (rest looked up from reference TRBV7-2 and TRBJ1-2): GAGVSQSPSNKVTEKGKDVELRCDPISGHTALYWYRQSLGQGLEFLIYFQGNSAPDKSGLPSDRFSAERTGGSVSTLTIQRTQQEDSAVYLCASSAGGQLGYTFGSGTRLTVV.